Here is one T cell receptor (beta chain) with its context. The sample belongs to a study of T cells in tumors and immune-related adverse events. In germline, CDR1 is SGHNT, CDR2 YYREEE (reference sequence). The CDR3 runs to 13 residues. V shed 0 bases and J shed 17 bases, with 17 bases lying between them. Produced via immunoSEQ multiplex PCR; TCRdb's table is partial and in-frame only. The table shows roughly 5,100 clones, with about 61% occurring only once. This TCR was sampled from a female donor with metastatic renal cell carcinoma. The sequenced sample was gut tissue, obtained from a patient treated with anti-PD-1 therapy. The V gene is TRBV5-4, the J gene TRBJ1-4, with a possible D match to TRBD1 (6 bases). CDR3 DNA sequence: TGTGCCAGCAGCTTGGATTCTGGGGGCGTCCCATTTTTT. This sequence encodes CASSLDSGGVPFF. Based on the CDR3 plus reference TRBV5-4 and TRBJ1-4, the full variable domain is ETGVTQSPTHLIKTRGQQVTLRCSSQSGHNTVSWYQQALGQGPQFIFQYYREEENGRGNFPPRFSGLQFPNYSSELNVNALELDDSALYLCASSLDSGGVPFFGSGTQLSVL.